The 31 T cell receptor beta chains below were found in one sample sequenced in a study of cytomegalovirus exposure and HLA in healthy donors. Sequencing was performed with immunoSEQ multiplex PCR; in TCRdb, only in-frame clones are kept and a portion is missing. The table includes some 210,000 clones, roughly 84% detected once. The specimen sequenced was PBMCs. The receptor source for this set is a woman in her late teens or twenties in good health and CMV-seropositive.

V is TRBV19 and J is TRBJ2-7, with 10 bases lining up with TRBD1. The CDR3 is made up of 16 amino acids. J lost 6 bases, V lost 3 bases, and 11 bases had no gene match. Germline CDR1 and CDR2: LNHDA and SQIVND (reference sequence). The CDR3 loop is CASSIYGTGDSGEQYF. CDR3 DNA sequence: TGTGCCAGTAGTATTTACGGGACAGGGGATTCAGGCGAGCAGTACTTC.

The CDR3 region has the DNA TGCGCCAGCAGCAAAGGGAGTATAGAGACCCAGTACTTC. Encoded protein: CASSKGSIETQYF. The chain combines TRBV4-1 with TRBJ2-5; perhaps TRBD2 as D (5 bases). Trimming stripped 5 bases from V and 4 bases from J, with 11 bases between. The CDR3 runs to 13 residues. CDR1 is MGHRA and CDR2 is YSYEKL in the germline V gene.

This clone was counted once. This chain uses TRBV28 with TRBJ1-1; 8 nucleotides align to TRBD1. This CDR3 region has 14 residues. The trim removed 6 bases at V and 2 bases at J, leaving 5 bases unmatched. Germline V gene lookup returns CDR1 MDHEN and CDR2 SYDVKM. The CDR3 coding sequence is TGTGCCAGCAGCCCCGGACAGGGCAACACTGAAGCTTTCTTT. Translated, it gives CASSPGQGNTEAFF.

The chain links TRBV27 to TRBJ2-2; 12 bases line up with TRBD2. CDR3 size: 17 residues. From germline, CDR1 is MNHEY and CDR2 SMNVEV (reference sequence). V was clipped by 3 bases and J by 4 bases; unmatched bases: 6. The CDR3 spells CASSFRRTSGVTGELFF. The CDR3 region has the DNA TGTGCCAGCAGTTTCAGGCGGACTAGCGGGGTCACCGGGGAGCTGTTTTTT.

The chain combines TRBV27 with TRBJ2-7; the D gene is possibly TRBD2 (5 bases). The CDR3 length is 17 residues. V was shortened by 5 bases and J by 7 bases, with 27 bases between the two germline ends. The germline V gene encodes CDR1 MNHEY and CDR2 SMNVEV (reference sequence). CDR3 region: CASSLAFTGVILGEQYF. Written as DNA, the CDR3 is TGTGCCAGCAGTCTAGCCTTTACCGGGGTTATCCTCGGGGAGCAGTACTTC.

CDR3 protein: CSVESREMNTEAFF. The CDR3 nucleotides read TGCAGCGTTGAATCGAGGGAAATGAACACTGAAGCTTTCTTT. The V and J genes are TRBV29-1 and TRBJ1-1; D is uncertain. Trimming removed 2 bases at V and 0 bases at J, with 10 bases between. Germline loops: CDR1 SQVTM, CDR2 ANQGSEA. This CDR3 contains 14 residues.

This clone has just a few counts. The V and J genes are TRBV30 and TRBJ2-7, with TRBD1 matching 8 bases. The V gene's germline CDR1 is GTSNPN and CDR2 SVGIG (reference sequence). The V gene end was trimmed by 4 bases and the J gene end by 4 bases; junction bases not matched to a gene: 9. This CDR3 region has 14 residues. The CDR3 sequence: CAWTEGTGPYEQYF. The CDR3 nucleotides are TGTGCCTGGACCGAGGGGACAGGCCCTTACGAGCAGTACTTC.

The CDR3 here is CASSPQRLIAGENYEQYF. The CDR3 bases are TGTGCCAGCAGCCCCCAGCGGTTGATAGCGGGAGAGAACTACGAGCAGTACTTC. The rearrangement links TRBV4-2 to TRBJ2-7; 9 positions agree with TRBD2. Germline lookup yields CDR1 LGHNA and CDR2 YNFKEQ. The CDR3 runs 18 residues. Trimming cost V 4 bases and J 3 bases; bases outside gene matches: 16.

The CDR3 sequence is CASSLAGTREQYF. CDR3 DNA: TGCGCCAGCAGCTTGGCCGGGACACGCGAGCAGTACTTC. The chain employs TRBV5-1 and TRBJ2-7, with D possibly matching TRBD1 (6 bases). V was clipped by 0 bases and J by 6 bases, with 10 bases between them. The germline CDR1 and CDR2 sequences are SGHRS and YFSETQ. The CDR3 is made up of 13 amino acids.

This clone appeared a few times. V is TRBV2 and J is TRBJ2-5, with D perhaps TRBD1 (5 bases). CDR3 length: 14 amino acids. Germline CDR1 SNHLY, CDR2 FYNNEI. V lost 8 bases to trimming and J lost 3 bases, with 16 bases between them. CDR3 nucleotides: TGTGCCAGCTGCAGGGATTTGGGGAAAGAGACCCAGTACTTC. Its translation is CASCRDLGKETQYF.

This chain connects TRBV7-9 to TRBJ2-5, with a possible D match to TRBD1 (7 bases). CDR3 length: 15 amino acids. Germline V gene sequence: CDR1 SEHNR, CDR2 FQNEAQ (reference sequence). V shed 2 bases and J shed 6 bases, with 16 bases lying between them. The CDR3 is CASSLIAGGGQTQYF. The DNA of the CDR3 is TGTGCCAGCAGCTTAATCGCAGGGGGAGGACAGACCCAGTACTTC. The full variable domain, in which reference TRBV7-9 and TRBJ2-5 provide the parts outside the CDR3, is DTGVSQNPRHKITKRGQNVTFRCDPISEHNRLYWYRQTLGQGPEFLTYFQNEAQLEKSRLLSDRFSAERPKGSFSTLEIQRTEQGDSAMYLCASSLIAGGGQTQYFGPGTRLLVL.

This clone was recorded a few times. The chain recombines TRBV28 with TRBJ1-2; D might be TRBD1 (6 bases). CDR3 length: 17 residues. Germline values: CDR1 MDHEN, CDR2 SYDVKM. Trimming took 5 bases from V and 6 from J, leaving 25 bases between them. The CDR3 nucleotides read TGTGCCAGCAGTGGCTCTGTCCGATACAGGGAGTTGCATGGCTACACCTTC. Protein: CASSGSVRYRELHGYTF.

V and J are TRBV6-5 and TRBJ1-5; D unresolved. This CDR3 region has 13 residues. Germline values: CDR1 MNHEY, CDR2 SVGAGI. V was cut by 8 bases and J by 5 bases, with 13 bases left in between. CDR3 sequence: CASGKAVYQPQHF. As DNA, the CDR3 is TGTGCCAGCGGGAAAGCGGTATATCAGCCCCAGCATTTT.

The chain has TRBV18 and TRBJ2-7, with 7 bases matching TRBD2. The CDR3 is 14 amino acids. V dropped 2 bases and J dropped 3; count of bases not matched to a gene: 4. CDR1 is KGHSH, CDR2 LQKENI, per germline. CDR3 DNA sequence: TGTGCCAGCTCACCAGGGCAGCGGGGCTACGAGCAGTACTTC. This encodes CASSPGQRGYEQYF.

The rearrangement uses TRBV9 and TRBJ2-2; 8 nucleotides match TRBD2. The germline CDR1 and CDR2 sequences are SGDLS and YYNGEE. J gave up 6 bases and V 4 bases, and 8 bases lay outside the gene matches. This CDR3 has 15 amino acids. CDR3 DNA sequence: TGTGCCAGCAGCCCCAGCGGGAGCTCGTCCGGGGAGCTGTTTTTT. Translation gives CASSPSGSSSGELFF.

This clone was seen once. The chain recombines TRBV5-1 with TRBJ2-2; TRBD2 matches at 11 bases. With V trimmed by 4 bases and J by 4 bases, 3 bases remained unmatched. CDR3 length: 15 residues. Germline CDR1 and CDR2: SGHRS and YFSETQ. CDR3 bases: TGCGCCAGCAGCCCGGGACTAGCGGCCACCGGGGAGCTGTTTTTT. This gives the protein CASSPGLAATGELFF.

The chain joins TRBV7-8 to TRBJ1-5; D is ambiguous. V lost 5 bases to trimming and J lost 2 bases, with 10 bases between them. Per the germline V gene, CDR1 is SGHVS and CDR2 is FQNEAQ. The CDR3 consists of 14 residues. This CDR3 reads CASSQVQGNQPQHF. The CDR3, as DNA: TGTGCCAGCAGCCAAGTGCAGGGCAATCAGCCCCAGCATTTT.

With regard to this clone: Other nucleotide sequences in the sample specify the same CDR3. This sequence joins TRBV27 and TRBJ2-1; D unclear. This CDR3 region has 13 residues. CDR1 and CDR2 (germline): MNHEY, SMNVEV (reference sequence). Trimming removed 4 bases from V and 0 bases from J, with 4 bases in between. In DNA form, the CDR3 reads TGTGCCAGCAGTTCGAGCTCCTACAATGAGCAGTTCTTC. It yields the protein CASSSSSYNEQFF.

A single count supports this clone. The chain links TRBV7-9 to TRBJ1-1, with 8 bases that match TRBD1. Per germline, CDR1 SEHNR and CDR2 FQNEAQ (reference sequence). V dropped 3 bases and J dropped 2; count of bases not matched to a gene: 2. CDR3 length: 14 residues. The CDR3: CASSFTGGNTEAFF. In DNA, the CDR3 is TGTGCCAGCAGCTTCACAGGGGGTAACACTGAAGCTTTCTTT.

This rearrangement joins TRBV27 to TRBJ2-7; a possible D gene is TRBD1 (6 bases). The CDR3 runs 14 residues. The V gene lost 6 bases and the J gene lost 4 bases, with 16 bases spanning the gap. Germline-derived CDR1 and CDR2 are MNHEY and SMNVEV (reference sequence). In DNA, the CDR3 is TGTGCCAGCAGCCAGCTAACCACAGGGTACGAGCAGTACTTC. Residues: CASSQLTTGYEQYF.

The chain uses TRBV10-1 and TRBJ2-1; 8 bases line up with TRBD2. Germline V gene lookup returns CDR1 WNHNN and CDR2 SYGVQD (reference sequence). V lost 3 bases and J lost 4; bases outside the gene matches: 8. There are 16 residues in the CDR3. CDR3 in DNA: TGCGCCAGCAGTGATCGGGGGGGAGAGCCTTACAATGAGCAGTTCTTC. It translates to CASSDRGGEPYNEQFF.

The gene calls are TRBV29-1 and TRBJ2-5; 8 bases align to TRBD2. V trimming: 2 bases; J trimming: 0 bases; junction bases outside the gene matches: 5. Looked up from germline, CDR1 is SQVTM and CDR2 is ANQGSEA. The CDR3 sequence is 15 residues long. The CDR3 DNA reads TGCAGCGTTGAAAACCCGGGAGGGGACCAAGAGACCCAGTACTTC. Amino acids: CSVENPGGDQETQYF.

This chain links TRBV19 with TRBJ2-2; a weak D match, TRBD2 (6 bases). V was pared by 6 bases and J by 5 bases, with 13 bases between. This CDR3 region has 14 residues. In germline, CDR1 is LNHDA, CDR2 SQIVND (reference sequence). In nucleotides, the CDR3 is TGTGCCAGTAGGCCTGGGCGGGGAACCGGGGAGCTGTTTTTT. Translating gives CASRPGRGTGELFF.

The chain joins TRBV15 to TRBJ2-1; D call uncertain. V was clipped by 0 bases and J by 4 bases, with 10 bases between them. The length of the CDR3 is 15 residues. The germline V gene has CDR1 LNHNV and CDR2 YYDKDF (reference sequence). This chain's CDR3 is CATSRDSELYNEQFF. The CDR3 DNA sequence: TGTGCCACCAGCAGAGATTCTGAGTTGTACAATGAGCAGTTCTTC.

The table lists this clone with a count of one. The V and J genes are TRBV4-1 and TRBJ1-5; possibly TRBD1 for D (5 bases). The length of the CDR3 is 18 residues. The V and J ends lost 1 base and 2 bases respectively, with 18 bases between them. Germline V gene lookup returns CDR1 MGHRA and CDR2 YSYEKL. This chain's CDR3 is CASSQVGTRTGGNQPQHF. CDR3 bases: TGCGCCAGCAGCCAAGTGGGGACTCGCACTGGGGGCAATCAGCCCCAGCATTTT.

This sequence joins TRBV5-1 and TRBJ1-4; 7 bases are a match to TRBD1. Germline V lookup: CDR1 SGHRS, CDR2 YFSETQ. The CDR3 totals 20 residues. The junction had 20 bases not matched to a gene; V was cut back by 2 bases and J by 4 bases. Here the CDR3 reads CASSFRPGSGTAYVNEKLFF. Written as DNA, the CDR3 is TGCGCCAGCAGCTTTCGCCCCGGGTCCGGGACAGCGTACGTTAATGAAAAACTGTTTTTT. The full variable domain, completed using reference TRBV5-1 and TRBJ1-4, is KAGVTQTPRYLIKTRGQQVTLSCSPISGHRSVSWYQQTPGQGLQFLFEYFSETQRNKGNFPGRFSGRQFSNSRSEMNVSTLELGDSALYLCASSFRPGSGTAYVNEKLFFGSGTQLSVL.

The J gene is TRBJ2-2, the V gene TRBV30, with D possibly being TRBD2 (7 bases). The CDR3 loop spans 14 amino acids. V lost 4 bases to trimming and J lost 1 base, with 10 bases between them. CDR1 GTSNPN and CDR2 SVGIG come from the germline V gene (reference sequence). Here the CDR3 DNA reads TGTGCCTGGATAGGGGGGGAGAACACCGGGGAGCTGTTTTTT. Translated, it gives CAWIGGENTGELFF. The complete variable domain, with remaining parts taken from reference TRBV30 and TRBJ2-2, reads SQTIHQWPATLVQPVGSPLSLECTVEGTSNPNLYWYRQAAGRGLQLLFYSVGIGQISSEVPQNLSASRPQDRQFILSSKKLLLSDSGFYLCAWIGGENTGELFFGEGSRLTVL.

The rearrangement joins TRBV10-3 to TRBJ1-2, with 9 positions matching TRBD1. Unmatched junction bases numbered 5, after V lost 3 bases and J lost 3 bases. The CDR3 runs to 15 residues. Germline-derived CDR1 and CDR2 are ENHRY and SYGVKD. CDR3 loop: CAISDWTGVDYGYTF. CDR3 coding DNA: TGTGCCATCAGTGATTGGACAGGGGTTGACTATGGCTACACCTTC.

The chain links TRBV6-1 to TRBJ2-3; 11 bases agree with TRBD2. CDR3 length equals 15 residues. With V trimmed by 8 bases and J by 3 bases, 7 bases remained unmatched. Looked up from germline, CDR1 is MNHNS and CDR2 is SASEGT. The CDR3 DNA reads as TGTGCCAGCGGACGATTAGCGGGAGGGACAGATACGCAGTATTTT. This sequence encodes CASGRLAGGTDTQYF.

V is TRBV11-2 and J is TRBJ2-7; a weak D match, TRBD2 (6 bases). In germline, CDR1 is SGHAT, CDR2 FQNNGV. The CDR3 covers 15 residues. Deletions cut 3 bases from V and 5 bases from J, with 17 bases between. CDR3 protein: CASSFPPGVGDEQYF. As DNA, the CDR3 is TGTGCCAGCAGCTTCCCCCCGGGGGTTGGAGACGAGCAGTACTTC.

V is TRBV6-5 and J is TRBJ1-4; D gene unclear. The CDR3 is 16 residues long. Trimming removed 0 bases from V and 0 bases from J, with 8 bases in between. Germline values: CDR1 MNHEY, CDR2 SVGAGI. The CDR3 loop is CASSYSGVATNEKLFF. For the CDR3, the DNA is TGTGCCAGCAGTTACTCGGGCGTTGCAACTAATGAAAAACTGTTTTTT.